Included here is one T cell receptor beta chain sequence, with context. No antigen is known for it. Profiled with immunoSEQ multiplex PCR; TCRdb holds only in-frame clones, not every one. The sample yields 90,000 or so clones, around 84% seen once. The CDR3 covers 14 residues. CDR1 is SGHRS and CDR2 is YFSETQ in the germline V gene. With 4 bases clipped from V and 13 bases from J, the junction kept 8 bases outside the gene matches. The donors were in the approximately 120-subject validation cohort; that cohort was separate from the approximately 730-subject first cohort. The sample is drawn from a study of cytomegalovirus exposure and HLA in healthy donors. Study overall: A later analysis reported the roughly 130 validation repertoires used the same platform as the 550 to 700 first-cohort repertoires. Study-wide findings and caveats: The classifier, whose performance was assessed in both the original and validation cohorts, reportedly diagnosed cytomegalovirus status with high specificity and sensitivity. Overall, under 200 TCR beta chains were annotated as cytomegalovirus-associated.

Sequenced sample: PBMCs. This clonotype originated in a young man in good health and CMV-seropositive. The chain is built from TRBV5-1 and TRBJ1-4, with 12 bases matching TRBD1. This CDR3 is CASSPGQGAGVLFF. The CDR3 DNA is TGCGCCAGCAGCCCGGGACAGGGGGCCGGGGTACTGTTTTTT.